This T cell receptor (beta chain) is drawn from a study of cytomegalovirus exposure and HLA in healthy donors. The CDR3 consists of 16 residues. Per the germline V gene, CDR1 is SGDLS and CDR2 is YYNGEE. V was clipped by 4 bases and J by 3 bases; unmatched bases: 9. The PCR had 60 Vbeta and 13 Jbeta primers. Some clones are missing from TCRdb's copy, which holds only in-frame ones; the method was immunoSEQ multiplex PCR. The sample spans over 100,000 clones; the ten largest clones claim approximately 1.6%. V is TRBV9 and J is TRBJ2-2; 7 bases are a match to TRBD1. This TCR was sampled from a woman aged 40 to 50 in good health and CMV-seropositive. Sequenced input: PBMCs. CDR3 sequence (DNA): TGTGCCAGCAGCCTACGCCCAACAGGGGACACCGGGGAGCTGTTTTTT. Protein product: CASSLRPTGDTGELFF.